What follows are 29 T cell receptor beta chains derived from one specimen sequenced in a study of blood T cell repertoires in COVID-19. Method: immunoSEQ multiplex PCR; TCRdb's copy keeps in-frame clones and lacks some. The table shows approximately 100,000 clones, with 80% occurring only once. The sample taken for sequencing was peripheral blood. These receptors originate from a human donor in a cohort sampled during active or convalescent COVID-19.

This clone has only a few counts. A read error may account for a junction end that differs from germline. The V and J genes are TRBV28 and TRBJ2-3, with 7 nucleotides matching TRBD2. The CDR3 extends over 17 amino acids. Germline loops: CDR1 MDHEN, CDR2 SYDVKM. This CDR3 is CASSSERGGPIRDPQYF. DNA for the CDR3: TGTGCCAGCAGTTCCGAGCGGGGAGGGCCGATTCGAGATCCGCAGTATTTT.

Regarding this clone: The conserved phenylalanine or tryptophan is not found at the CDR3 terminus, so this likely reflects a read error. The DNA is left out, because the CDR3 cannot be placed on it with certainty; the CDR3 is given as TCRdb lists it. The CDR3 loop is CASSPSLAP. The rearrangement joins TRBV12-3 or TRBV12-4 to TRBJ1-1. The CDR3 numbers 9 amino acids, ends counted.

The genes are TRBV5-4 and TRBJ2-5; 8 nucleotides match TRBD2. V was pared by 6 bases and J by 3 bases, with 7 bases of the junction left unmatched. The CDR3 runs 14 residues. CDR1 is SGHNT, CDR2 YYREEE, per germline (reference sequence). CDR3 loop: CASTSPGGKETQYF. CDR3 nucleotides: TGTGCCAGCACCTCCCCGGGAGGGAAAGAGACCCAGTACTTC. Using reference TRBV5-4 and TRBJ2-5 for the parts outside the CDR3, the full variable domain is ETGVTQSPTHLIKTRGQQVTLRCSSQSGHNTVSWYQQALGQGPQFIFQYYREEENGRGNFPPRFSGLQFPNYSSELNVNALELDDSALYLCASTSPGGKETQYFGPGTRLLVL.

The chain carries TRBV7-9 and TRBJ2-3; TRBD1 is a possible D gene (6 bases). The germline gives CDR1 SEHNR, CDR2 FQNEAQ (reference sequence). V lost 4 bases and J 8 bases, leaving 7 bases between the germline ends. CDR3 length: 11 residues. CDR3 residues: CASSSRGTQYF. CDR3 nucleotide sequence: TGTGCCAGCAGCTCCAGGGGTACGCAGTATTTT.

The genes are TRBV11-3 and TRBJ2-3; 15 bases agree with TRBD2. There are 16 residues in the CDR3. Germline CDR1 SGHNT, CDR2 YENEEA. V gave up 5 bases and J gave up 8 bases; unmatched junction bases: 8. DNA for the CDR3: TGTGCCAGCAGCCGTGGACTAGCGGGGGGGCTGGTTACGCAGTATTTT. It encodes CASSRGLAGGLVTQYF. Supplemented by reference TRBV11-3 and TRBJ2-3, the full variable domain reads EAGVVQSPRYKIIEKKQPVAFWCNPISGHNTLYWYLQNLGQGPELLIRYENEEAVDDSQLPKDRFSAERLKGVDSTLKIQPAELGDSAVYLCASSRGLAGGLVTQYFGPGTRLTVL.

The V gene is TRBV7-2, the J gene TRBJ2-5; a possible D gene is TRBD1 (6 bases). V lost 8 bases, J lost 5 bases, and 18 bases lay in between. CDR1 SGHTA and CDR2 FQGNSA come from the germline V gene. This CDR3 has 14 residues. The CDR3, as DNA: TGTGCCAGCCGTAGGGGGTTTATACCTGAGACCCAGTACTTC. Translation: CASRRGFIPETQYF.

CDR3 bases: TGCGCCAGCAGCCAGTCGCCGTTGGCGGACTCTGGAAACACCATATATTTT. Translating it yields CASSQSPLADSGNTIYF. This chain connects TRBV4-1 to TRBJ1-3; D is undetermined. Looked up from germline, CDR1 is MGHRA and CDR2 is YSYEKL. V gave up 3 bases and J gave up 0 bases, with 15 bases separating them. The CDR3 length is 17 residues.

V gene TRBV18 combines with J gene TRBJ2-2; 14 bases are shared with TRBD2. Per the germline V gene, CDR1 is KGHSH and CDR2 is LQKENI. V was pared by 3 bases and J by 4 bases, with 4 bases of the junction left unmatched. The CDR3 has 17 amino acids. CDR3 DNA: TGTGCCAGCTCACCGGGACTAGCGGGGGCCCGCACCGGGGAGCTGTTTTTT. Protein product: CASSPGLAGARTGELFF.

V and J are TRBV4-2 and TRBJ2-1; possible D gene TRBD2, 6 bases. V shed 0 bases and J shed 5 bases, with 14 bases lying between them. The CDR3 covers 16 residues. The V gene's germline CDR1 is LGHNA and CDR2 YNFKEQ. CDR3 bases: TGTGCCAGCAGCCAAGAAGGGGCAGGGAGGAACAATGAGCAGTTCTTC. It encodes CASSQEGAGRNNEQFF.

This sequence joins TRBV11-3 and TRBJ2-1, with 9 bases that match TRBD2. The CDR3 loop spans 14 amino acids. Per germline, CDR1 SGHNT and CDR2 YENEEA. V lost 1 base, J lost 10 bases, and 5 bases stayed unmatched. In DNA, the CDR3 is TGTGCCAGCAGCTTAGGGGGGACTAGCAGGGAGCAGTTCTTC. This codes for CASSLGGTSREQFF.

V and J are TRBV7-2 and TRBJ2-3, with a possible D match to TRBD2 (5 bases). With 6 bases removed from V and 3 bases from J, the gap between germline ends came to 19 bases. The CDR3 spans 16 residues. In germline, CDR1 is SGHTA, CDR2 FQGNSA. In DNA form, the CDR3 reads TGTGCCAGCAGTCCCGCGTGGCCCAGGAGGACAGATACGCAGTATTTT. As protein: CASSPAWPRRTDTQYF.

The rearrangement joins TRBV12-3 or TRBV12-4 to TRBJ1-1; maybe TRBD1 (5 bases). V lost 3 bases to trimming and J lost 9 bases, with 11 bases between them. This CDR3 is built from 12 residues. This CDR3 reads CASSFAGWKAFF. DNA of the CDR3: TGTGCCAGCAGTTTTGCAGGGTGGAAAGCTTTCTTT.

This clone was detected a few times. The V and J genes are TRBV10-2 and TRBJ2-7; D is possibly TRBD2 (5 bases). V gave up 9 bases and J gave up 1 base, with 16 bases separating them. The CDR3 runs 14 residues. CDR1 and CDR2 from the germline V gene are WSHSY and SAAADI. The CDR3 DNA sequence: TGCGCCAGGAACCGGGATTCGGGGTCCTACGAGCAGTACTTC. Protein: CARNRDSGSYEQYF.

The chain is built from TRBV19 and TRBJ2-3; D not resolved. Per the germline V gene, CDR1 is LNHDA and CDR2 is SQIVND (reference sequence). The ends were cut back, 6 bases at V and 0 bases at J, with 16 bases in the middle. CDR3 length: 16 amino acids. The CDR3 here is CASRSLYSPSTDTQYF. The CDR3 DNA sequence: TGTGCCAGTAGATCACTGTACTCCCCAAGCACAGATACGCAGTATTTT.

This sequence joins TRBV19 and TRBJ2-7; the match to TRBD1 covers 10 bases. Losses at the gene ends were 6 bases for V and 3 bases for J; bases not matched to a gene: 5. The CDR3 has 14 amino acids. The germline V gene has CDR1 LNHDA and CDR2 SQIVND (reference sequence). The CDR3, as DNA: TGTGCCAGTAGCCCGGGACAGGGGATCTACGAGCAGTACTTC. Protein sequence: CASSPGQGIYEQYF.

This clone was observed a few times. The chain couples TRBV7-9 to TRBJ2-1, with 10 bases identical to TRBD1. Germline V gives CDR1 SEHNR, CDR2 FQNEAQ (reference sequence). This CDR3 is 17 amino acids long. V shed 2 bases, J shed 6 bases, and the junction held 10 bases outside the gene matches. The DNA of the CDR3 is TGTGCCAGCAGCTTACCCGGGGGACAGGGGTCGGGCAATGAGCAGTTCTTC. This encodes CASSLPGGQGSGNEQFF.

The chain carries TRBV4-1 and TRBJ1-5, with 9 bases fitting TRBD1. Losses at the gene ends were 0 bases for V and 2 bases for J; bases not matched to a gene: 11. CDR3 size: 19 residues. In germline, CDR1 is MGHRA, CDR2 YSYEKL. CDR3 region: CASSQDDNVRTGGNQPQHF. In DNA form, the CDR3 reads TGCGCCAGCAGCCAAGATGATAATGTCCGGACAGGGGGCAATCAGCCCCAGCATTTT.

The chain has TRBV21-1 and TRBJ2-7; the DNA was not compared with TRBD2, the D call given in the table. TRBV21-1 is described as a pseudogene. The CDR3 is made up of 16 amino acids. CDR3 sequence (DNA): TGTGCCAGCAGCCCCCGGGGGTTCCTTACGGGCCACGAGCAGTACTTC. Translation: CASSPRGFLTGHEQYF.

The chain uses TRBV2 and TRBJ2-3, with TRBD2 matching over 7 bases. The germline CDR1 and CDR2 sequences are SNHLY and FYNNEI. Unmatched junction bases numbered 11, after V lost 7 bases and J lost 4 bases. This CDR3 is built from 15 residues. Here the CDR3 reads CASTSWGGDADTQYF. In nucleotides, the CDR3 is TGTGCCAGCACCTCCTGGGGGGGGGACGCAGATACGCAGTATTTT.

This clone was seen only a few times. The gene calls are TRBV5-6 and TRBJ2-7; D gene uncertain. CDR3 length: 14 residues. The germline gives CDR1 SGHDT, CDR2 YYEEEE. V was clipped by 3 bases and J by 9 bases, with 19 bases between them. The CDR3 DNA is TGTGCCAGCAGCTCTCCCAAACTCTTGCGGTCGCAGTACTTC. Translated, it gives CASSSPKLLRSQYF.

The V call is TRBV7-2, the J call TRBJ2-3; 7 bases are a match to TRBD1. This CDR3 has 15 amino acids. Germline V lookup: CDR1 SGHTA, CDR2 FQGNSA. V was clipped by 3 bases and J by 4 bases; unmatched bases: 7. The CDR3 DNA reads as TGTGCCAGCAGCTTGGTACTAGGGGGCGCAGATACGCAGTATTTT. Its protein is CASSLVLGGADTQYF.

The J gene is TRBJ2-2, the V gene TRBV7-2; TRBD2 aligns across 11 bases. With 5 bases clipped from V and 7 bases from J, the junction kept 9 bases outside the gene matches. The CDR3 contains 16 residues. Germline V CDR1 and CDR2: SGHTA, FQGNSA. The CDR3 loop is CASSHWTSGLGGELFF. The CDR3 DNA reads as TGTGCCAGCAGCCATTGGACTAGCGGGCTCGGCGGGGAGCTGTTTTTT.

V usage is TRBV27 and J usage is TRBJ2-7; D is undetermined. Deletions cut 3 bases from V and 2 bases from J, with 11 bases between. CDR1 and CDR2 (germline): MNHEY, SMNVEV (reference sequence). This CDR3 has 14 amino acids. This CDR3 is CASSFIARTYEQYF. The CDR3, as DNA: TGTGCCAGCAGTTTTATAGCCAGAACCTACGAGCAGTACTTC.

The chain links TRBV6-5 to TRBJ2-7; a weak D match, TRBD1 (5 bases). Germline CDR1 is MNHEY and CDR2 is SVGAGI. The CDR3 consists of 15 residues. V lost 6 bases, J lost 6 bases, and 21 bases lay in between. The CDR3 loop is CASSPWVQATGEQYF. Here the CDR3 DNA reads TGTGCCAGCAGCCCCTGGGTACAGGCTACGGGCGAGCAGTACTTC.

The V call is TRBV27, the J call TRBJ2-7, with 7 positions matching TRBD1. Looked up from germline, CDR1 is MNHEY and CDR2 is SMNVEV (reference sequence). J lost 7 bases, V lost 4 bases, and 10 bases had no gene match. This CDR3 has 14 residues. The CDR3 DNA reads TGTGCCAGCAGTTACTACGATGACAGGGAGGAGCAGTACTTC. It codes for CASSYYDDREEQYF.

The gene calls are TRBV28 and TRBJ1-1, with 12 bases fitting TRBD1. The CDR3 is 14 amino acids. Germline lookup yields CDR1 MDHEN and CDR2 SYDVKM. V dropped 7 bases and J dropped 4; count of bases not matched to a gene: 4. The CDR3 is CASTGTGGATEAFF. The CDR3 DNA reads TGTGCCAGCACTGGGACAGGGGGCGCCACTGAAGCTTTCTTT.

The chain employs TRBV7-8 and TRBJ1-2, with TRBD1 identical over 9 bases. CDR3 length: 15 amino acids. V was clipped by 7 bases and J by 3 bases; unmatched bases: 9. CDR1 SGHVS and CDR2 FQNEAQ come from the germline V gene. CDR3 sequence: CASTESTGGYYGYTF. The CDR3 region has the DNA TGTGCCAGCACGGAGTCGACAGGGGGTTACTATGGCTACACCTTC.

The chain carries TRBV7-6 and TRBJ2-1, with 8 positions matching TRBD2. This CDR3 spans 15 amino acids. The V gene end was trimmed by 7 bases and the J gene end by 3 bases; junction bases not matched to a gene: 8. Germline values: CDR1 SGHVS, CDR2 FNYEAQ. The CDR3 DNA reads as TGTGCCAGCACCGGGGGGGCCAAAAACTACAATGAGCAGTTCTTC. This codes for CASTGGAKNYNEQFF.

CDR3 region: CASSSRQGTNNEQFF. Here the CDR3 DNA reads TGTGCCAGCAGCTCGCGACAGGGAACGAACAATGAGCAGTTCTTC. The chain has TRBV11-3 and TRBJ2-1; 7 bases align to TRBD1. This CDR3 has 15 residues. The V gene's germline CDR1 is SGHNT and CDR2 YENEEA. The V and J ends lost 4 bases and 5 bases, in that order; junction bases with no gene match: 8. Variable domain in full (rest from reference TRBV11-3 and TRBJ2-1): EAGVVQSPRYKIIEKKQPVAFWCNPISGHNTLYWYLQNLGQGPELLIRYENEEAVDDSQLPKDRFSAERLKGVDSTLKIQPAELGDSAVYLCASSSRQGTNNEQFFGPGTRLTVL.